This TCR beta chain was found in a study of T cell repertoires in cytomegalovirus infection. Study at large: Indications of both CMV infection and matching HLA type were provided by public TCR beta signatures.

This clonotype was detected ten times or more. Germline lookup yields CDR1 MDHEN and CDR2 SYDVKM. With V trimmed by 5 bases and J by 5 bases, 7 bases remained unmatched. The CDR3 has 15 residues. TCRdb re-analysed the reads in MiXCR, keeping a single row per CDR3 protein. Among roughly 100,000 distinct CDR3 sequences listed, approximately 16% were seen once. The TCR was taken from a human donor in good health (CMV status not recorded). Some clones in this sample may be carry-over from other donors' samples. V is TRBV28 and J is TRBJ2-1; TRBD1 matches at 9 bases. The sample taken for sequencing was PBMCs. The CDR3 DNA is TGTGCCAGCAGTCTTACAGGGGGCGCCCACAATGAGCAGTTCTTC. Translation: CASSLTGGAHNEQFF.